This section outlines one T cell receptor (beta chain) sequence together with its context. This record comes from a study of blood T cell repertoires in COVID-19. The overall study: In each case, the material was cDNA or gDNA derived from T cells, B-cell-depleted T cells, or PBMCs.

In the study's own analysis: Counts of nucleated cells, estimated from reference gene primer amplification, were obtained. Here immunoSEQ multiplex PCR was the method, and the copy in TCRdb shows in-frame clones only, minus some. The DNA gave D and trimming, while V, J and clone size come from that table. This sample has tens of thousands of clones, with 86% found just once. This clonotype was sampled from a man aged 55 to 70 with acute or convalescent COVID-19. What was sequenced was peripheral blood.

As DNA, the CDR3 is TGTGCCAGTAGTGCGGGGGGGGGCCGTGAAAAACTGTTTTTT. Protein sequence: CASSAGGGREKLFF. This sequence joins TRBV19 and TRBJ1-4, with D possibly matching TRBD1 (6 bases). Germline V lookup: CDR1 LNHDA, CDR2 SQIVND (reference sequence). The V and J ends lost 5 bases and 7 bases respectively, with 14 bases between them. The CDR3 totals 14 residues.